This T cell receptor (beta chain) was sequenced in a study of cytomegalovirus exposure and HLA in healthy donors listed by TCRdb under 2017. The study in broad terms: According to an earlier analysis of several hundred of the donors, some 180 million T cells yielded some 120 million unique TCR beta sequences and 276 Gb of sequence data. Alongside the repertoire data, information on donor age, sex, ethnicity and CMV serostatus was compiled. Besides the first cohort of 666 subjects, a separate validation cohort made up of 120 different subjects was used. A later genetic analysis used genome-wide SNP genotypes for about 60% of the 666 donors, treating that subset as a discovery cohort. Class I and class II HLA loci were covered by the typing at four-digit resolution. All discovery cohort repertoires had been generated on a single sequencing platform. In an earlier analysis of 500 to 650 of the donors, high-throughput TCR beta sequencing was used to judge whether each TCR beta V gene segment behaved as functional or pseudogenic. Typing coverage varied by locus: roughly 629-640 donors for A, B, C, DRB1 and DQB1; approximately 560 for DQA1; approximately 610 for DPA1; fewer than 480 for DPB1. A few DR-DQ haplotypes were handled as single units for association and clustering because linkage in the cohort was strong. About 300 gigabases of sequencing data and tens of millions of unique TCR sequences were included in an early release covering 550 to 800 HLA-typed donors. The study aimed to test whether cataloging public T cell receptors could reveal signatures of past pathogen exposure. Among roughly 400 genotyped donors of the cohort, an average of around 250,000 unique TCR beta nucleotide sequences was sequenced per donor, of which about 19% were non-productive. To predict cytomegalovirus infection status, the study combined high-throughput TCR immunosequencing, statistical association of individual TCRs with disease status, and machine learning. The study profiled the T cell repertoires of about 720 subjects by immunosequencing and related them to cytomegalovirus serostatus. Among the approximately 400 genotyped donors, approximately 81% belonged to the genetic ancestry cluster associated with self-reported Caucasian donors. To study patterns of TCR occurrence, a later analysis re-analyzed previously published TCR beta repertoires from hundreds of donors and added high-resolution HLA genotyping. Rather than using new phenotypic data, the later analysis identified candidate immune exposures from TCR beta sequences and from how often those sequences occurred across donors.

Broader findings and caveats from the paper: A later genetic analysis associated a missense DCLRE1C variant with V-gene and J-gene trimming of TCR beta chains, and an independent cohort replicated the association. According to a later analysis, most CMV-associated TCR beta chains appeared to be HLA-restricted, and the HLA associations seemed to be driven largely by CMV exposure. Linkage disequilibrium might explain the correlated functional status among segregating V segments, but an unknown experimental factor could not be ruled out. When HLA alleles, especially DR and DQ, strongly co-occurred, attributing TCR associations to individual alleles was difficult. Because counts were too low, roughly 16 rarely observed V segments, including chromosome 9 orphons, were left out of the earlier analysis of 500 to 650 of the donors. Some IMGT-functional V segments, including TRBV6-2 and TRBV6-3, could not be told apart with the 87-base-pair reads, so those segments were excluded. Only TCR beta chains were sequenced in this cohort, and the absence of alpha or paired-chain data limited detectable features. The classifier was reported to diagnose cytomegalovirus status with high specificity and sensitivity in both the original and validation cohorts. The authors suggested that the approach could potentially be extended to other disease states and immunological phenotypes. In a later analysis, several top co-occurrence clusters were reported to appear linked to parvovirus B19, influenza, CMV and Epstein-Barr virus. According to a later genetic analysis, donors in an Asian-associated ancestry cluster had fewer N-insertions in productive TCRs than the approximately 630-donor mean. The sequencing pipeline was judged likely to have produced a cluster of highly shared sequence variants as a technical artifact. Broadly in line with IMGT annotations, most TCR beta V segments showed up in productive rearrangements about 87% or about 30% of the time in an earlier analysis of several hundred of the donors. The study listed 150 to 200 TCR beta chains as associated with cytomegalovirus. A later analysis found that TCR association rates varied across HLA loci, with DRB1 alleles showing the most associated TCRs and HLA-C alleles the fewest. Three of the identified cytomegalovirus-associated TCR beta chains were confirmed in vitro to be specific for cytomegalovirus antigens. In a later analysis, HLA-associated TCR beta chains were found to be more clonally expanded and to have lower generation probabilities than equally common non-associated chains. In a later analysis, over 15,000 TCR beta sequences were associated with specific HLA alleles at a false discovery rate of 0.05. Presence/absence analyses assumed roughly uniform sequencing depth across donors, an assumption that may not hold. Most TCR sequences were observed very rarely across donors, whereas some public TCRs were present in many individuals. A further reported finding was that TCR beta sequences accurately predicted the HLA-A and HLA-B alleles for most subjects in the first cohort. Because HLA typing was unavailable for some donors at each locus, only the typed subset was used in association tests. CMV serostatus was the only immune exposure information available for the cohort.

Taken from the germline V gene, the CDR1 and CDR2 loops are SGDLS and YYNGEE. At the junction V is shortened by 0 bases and J by 4 bases; bases outside the gene matches: 3. The cysteine opens and the phenylalanine closes a CDR3 of 15 amino acids. Of the read, only the CDR3 DNA is kept; its 45 bases are in frame from base 1. On this clone: Its antigen is not yet known. Within one base of it there is no much larger clone, and no base qualities were kept.

The cohort was made up of roughly 670 healthy bone marrow donors. At the time of sampling, all cohort members were nominally healthy, though unrecorded immune exposures were likely present. The donor was CMV seronegative and was included in the group of several hundred seronegative cohort members. A peripheral blood sample was provided by each donor, and peripheral blood mononuclear cells were used for TCR beta sequencing. Genomic DNA extraction from the blood cell samples was performed with the Qiagen DNeasy Blood Extraction Kit. Receptors were amplified or captured by the immunoSEQ multiplex PCR assay. The multiplex PCR relied on a mix of 60 forward primers for TCR Vbeta segments and 13 reverse primers for TCR Jbeta segments. The CDR3 region of rearranged TCR beta genes was amplified from genomic DNA with a multiplex PCR assay. On the Illumina HiSeq System, the amplified TCR beta libraries were sequenced as 87-base-pair reads. Per the source publication's procedure: A later analysis counted some 74 million unique TCR beta chains across the approximately 700 repertoires, and some 11 million of these chains were shared by at least two donors. Raw reads were error-corrected and collapsed into unique sequences by a nearest-neighbor algorithm in which closely related sequences were merged to remove PCR and sequencing errors. To assign V, D and J gene segments, CDR3 sequences were aligned to IMGT reference sequences. Each retained sequence needed at least a six-nucleotide match to both a V gene segment and a J gene segment. Rearrangements were classified as productive when the CDR3 lacked stop codons and remained in frame with V and J, and all other rearrangements were classified as non-productive. Following IMGT convention, CDR3 was defined as the stretch from the second conserved V-encoded cysteine to the conserved J-encoded phenylalanine. In an earlier analysis of more than 550 of the donors, sequences lacking an unambiguous match to a single V gene segment were excluded. In an earlier analysis of 587 of the donors, a V segment was called functional when productive rearrangements were above 56.7%, and segregating when the standard deviation between donors exceeded 5%. A statistical classification framework was built to diagnose cytomegalovirus status from the catalog of TCR beta chain sequences. A later analysis assigned V and J genes by comparing TCR nucleotide sequences with IMGT/GENE-DB human TR gene sequences. Using the TCRdist pipeline, a later analysis assigned CDR3 sequences along with most-parsimonious VDJ recombination scenarios. A later analysis defined each TCR beta chain by its CDR3 amino acid sequence plus V-gene family, and excluded reads lacking a unique V-gene family. In a later analysis, around 650 highly shared, low-generation-probability nucleotide sequences were removed to address suspected cross-contamination and a sequencing artifact. In a later analysis, a clonal expansion index was calculated for each public chain from normalized within-repertoire ranks of inferred template counts. A later analysis computed generation probabilities with a VDJ recombination model fitted to out-of-frame rearrangements, and checked the results against IGoR. Hypergeometric tests were used in a later analysis to score TCR-TCR, TCR-HLA and TCR-CMV co-occurrence, with a repertoire-size bias correction applied to the TCR pairs. To estimate false discovery rates, a later analysis permuted the HLA or CMV assignments 20 times. In a later analysis, co-occurring TCRs were grouped with DBSCAN, and TCRdist sequence similarity was added when clustering was performed within HLA-allele-positive subsets. Repertoires with fewer than 30,000 or more than 120,000 public chains were left out of co-occurrence clustering, as were five repertoires with anomalous nucleotide sharing. TCRdb limited this immuneACCESS table to in-frame rearrangements with V and J called. A share of clones is missing; checked studies link under half to unresolved V genes, and the rest is unexplained. The DNA gave D and trimming, while V, J and clone size come from that table. Here the sample has about 200,000 clones; 80% to 85% occur a single time. The top ten constitute about 1.7% of the sample.

In this chain, TRBV9 is recombined with TRBJ2-5, and 10 junction bases match TRBD1. This clonotype originated in a woman aged 18-29 years in good health and CMV-seronegative. Sequencing was performed on PBMCs. The nucleotide sequence reads as follows: TGTGCCAGCAGCGTAGCTGGGGACAGGGGAGAGACCCAGTACTTC. The translation is CASSVAGDRGETQYF. Reference TRBV9 and TRBJ2-5 proteins supply the regions before and after the CDR3; the full variable domain is: DSGVTQTPKHLITATGQRVTLRCSPRSGDLSVYWYQQSLDQGLQFLIQYYNGEERAKGNILERFSAQQFPDLHSELNLSSLELGDSALYFCASSVAGDRGETQYFGPGTRLLVL.